The rows below give T cell receptor beta chains drawn from one sample of a study of T-cell reconstitution after alpha-beta-depleted transplantation in children. Via MiXCR, TCRdb re-called the PCR reads, giving one row per CDR3 protein. The repertoire holds about 310,000 distinct CDR3 sequences, about a quarter seen once, with approximately 11% in the top ten. The sequencing here drew on PBMCs, mostly from graft donor cells, taken 180 days after TCRalphabeta/CD19-depleted stem cell transplant. These TCRs come from a male patient between 5 and 17 years old who had a stem cell transplant for acute lymphoblastic leukemia, so the T cells may come from the graft donor. Each CDR3 is given with its conserved first and last residue. D genes are given only for firm matches. The listing skips clone size in some rows; elsewhere it reads once, few, many or a size class.

CDR3nt	CDR3aa	abundance	j_gene	d_gene	v_gene	len
TGCAGTGCTAGATCCGGGACAGGGGCTTTGTACGAGCAGTACTTC	CSARSGTGALYEQYF	-	TRBJ2-7	TRBD1	TRBV20-1	15
TGTGCCAGCAGGCGGACTTTCCATGAGCAGTTCTTC	CASRRTFHEQFF	-	TRBJ2-1	-	TRBV12-3/TRBV12-4	12
TGTGCCAGCAGGGCCCGGAAGAGCTTCACAGATACGCAGTATTTT	CASRARKSFTDTQYF	once	TRBJ2-3	-	TRBV9	15
TGTGCCAGCTCACCACTAGCGGGAGACTACAATGAGCAGTTCTTC	CASSPLAGDYNEQFF	-	TRBJ2-1	TRBD2	TRBV18	15
TGTGCCAGCAGGGCAGGGGGCTACACCGGGGAGCTGTTTTTT	CASRAGGYTGELFF	-	TRBJ2-2	TRBD1	TRBV25-1	14
TGCGCCAGCAGTGATTCGCGTACAGGCCGACGGGTTAACACTGAAGCTTTCTTT	CASSDSRTGRRVNTEAFF	few	TRBJ1-1	-	TRBV10-2	18
TGCGCCAGCAGCGTCGATCGGGGACCTACTACCCTCCTAAGCTCCTACGAGCAGTACTTC	CASSVDRGPTTLLSSYEQYF	few	TRBJ2-7	-	TRBV5-1	20
TGTGCCAGCGGCATAGACAGGGCCCACGAGCAGTACTTC	CASGIDRAHEQYF	-	TRBJ2-7	TRBD1	TRBV12-3/TRBV12-4	13
TGTGCCAGCAGCTCACCGGGGTTAGCGGGACCACAAGAGACCCAGTACTTC	CASSSPGLAGPQETQYF	-	TRBJ2-5	TRBD2	TRBV7-9	17
TGTGCCAGCAGTTACACAGGGGGCACCACCTACGAGCAGTACTTC	CASSYTGGTTYEQYF	-	TRBJ2-7	TRBD1	TRBV6-5	15
TGTGCCAGCAGCTTAAATTCCCAGGAGGGCTACGAGCAGTACTTC	CASSLNSQEGYEQYF	few	TRBJ2-7	-	TRBV7-6	15
TGTGCCAGCAGAAAAGGTCCCGAGCGAAGTGAGCAGTTCTTC	CASRKGPERSEQFF	-	TRBJ2-1	-	TRBV6-4	14
TGTGCCAGCATTGCCCCCGGGACAGGGGGCACTGAAGCTTTCTTT	CASIAPGTGGTEAFF	-	TRBJ1-1	TRBD1	TRBV12-3/TRBV12-4	15
TGTGCCACCAGCAGAGATCACCTTCGCGGAAGCCTTACCTACAATGAGCAGTTCTTC	CATSRDHLRGSLTYNEQFF	-	TRBJ2-1	-	TRBV15	19
TGCGCCGGCGCCCTGACCACCGGGGAGCTGTTTTTT	CAGALTTGELFF	-	TRBJ2-2	-	TRBV7-9	12
TGTGCCAGCAGTTACAGGAGCGGGAGCTTAGGCGAGCAGTACTTC	CASSYRSGSLGEQYF	few	TRBJ2-7	TRBD2	TRBV6-5	15